A single sample gave rise to the 12 T cell receptor beta chains below, sequenced in a study of OX40 agonist ivuxolimab in advanced cancers. Sequenced by immunoSEQ multiplex PCR; TCRdb stores in-frame clones only, minus some. This sample has roughly 11,000 clones; about three quarters occur once, and the top ten carry about 29%. The sample in question was CD4+ or CD8+ T cells sorted from blood, obtained in a trial of the OX40 agonist ivuxolimab. The receptors originated from an adult with an advanced solid tumor such as melanoma, head and neck, liver or kidney cancer.

J is TRBJ1-2 and V is TRBV4-1; D perhaps matches TRBD1 (5 bases). The V end lost 0 bases, the J end lost 3 bases, and 11 bases lay between the germline ends. The CDR3 sequence is 15 residues long. From germline, CDR1 is MGHRA and CDR2 YSYEKL. CDR3 loop: CASSQDEGDYYGYTF. In DNA form, the CDR3 reads TGCGCCAGCAGCCAAGATGAAGGGGATTACTATGGCTACACCTTC.

This clone was detected only once. The rearrangement uses TRBV5-6 and TRBJ1-1; the D is unclear. CDR3 length: 12 amino acids. Trimming stripped 0 bases from V and 4 bases from J, with 4 bases between. Germline CDR1 is SGHDT and CDR2 is YYEEEE. The CDR3 here is CASSLGTTEAFF. The CDR3 region has the DNA TGTGCCAGCAGCTTGGGGACCACTGAAGCTTTCTTT.

The chain carries TRBV9 and TRBJ2-1, with 10 nucleotides matching TRBD2. Germline trimming cut 0 bases from V and 0 bases from J; bases unmatched to any gene: 6. The CDR3 contains 18 residues. Germline values: CDR1 SGDLS, CDR2 YYNGEE. CDR3 loop: CASSVGTSGGSSYNEQFF. The CDR3, as DNA: TGTGCCAGCAGCGTAGGGACTAGCGGAGGAAGCTCCTACAATGAGCAGTTCTTC.

This chain connects TRBV7-9 to TRBJ2-7; the D gene is possibly TRBD2 (6 bases). CDR1 and CDR2 from the germline V gene are SEHNR and FQNEAQ (reference sequence). This CDR3 contains 17 residues. Between the trimmed V and J ends, which lost 5 bases and 0 bases, there was a span of 20 bases. The CDR3 DNA is TGTGCCAGCAGCCCCAGGCGGGGACTGAAGACCTCCTACGAGCAGTACTTC. Translation gives CASSPRRGLKTSYEQYF.

The chain uses TRBV6-1 and TRBJ1-1; possible D gene TRBD1, 6 bases. The CDR3 consists of 14 residues. Trimming left V 4 bases short and J 5 bases short, with 14 bases between. The germline CDR1 and CDR2 sequences are MNHNS and SASEGT. The chain's CDR3 is CASSGVGGVTEAFF. CDR3 bases: TGTGCCAGCAGTGGGGTAGGGGGGGTAACTGAAGCTTTCTTT.

The rearrangement links TRBV9 to TRBJ2-7; perhaps TRBD2 as D (5 bases). V lost 3 bases, J lost 5 bases, and 15 bases lay in between. CDR1 and CDR2 (germline): SGDLS, YYNGEE. The CDR3 has 14 amino acids. CDR3 coding DNA: TGTGCCAGCAGCGCCGGGAAAAAGTCCGACGAGCAGTACTTC. Protein: CASSAGKKSDEQYF.

This clone is judged large (0.1 to 1%). V gene TRBV7-9 combines with J gene TRBJ2-7, with D unresolved. Per germline, CDR1 SEHNR and CDR2 FQNEAQ (reference sequence). The CDR3 is 15 amino acids. Trimming removed 0 bases at V and 1 base at J, with 10 bases between. The CDR3 reads CASSLAIPGSYEQYV. CDR3 sequence (DNA): TGTGCCAGCAGCTTAGCTATCCCCGGATCCTACGAGCAGTACGTC.

The V and J genes are TRBV7-9 and TRBJ2-2; TRBD1 aligns across 7 bases. Trimming at V came to 3 bases and at J to 10 bases, leaving 11 bases not matched to a gene. The CDR3 sequence is 15 residues long. Per the germline V gene, CDR1 is SEHNR and CDR2 is FQNEAQ (reference sequence). CDR3 nucleotide sequence: TGTGCCAGCAGCTTTCACAGGGGAGAAGAGCAGGAGCTGTTTTTT. Its protein product is CASSFHRGEEQELFF.

The rearrangement joins TRBV7-9 to TRBJ2-3; no clear D gene. With 5 bases removed from V and 6 bases from J, the gap between germline ends came to 12 bases. The CDR3 totals 13 residues. Looked up from germline, CDR1 is SEHNR and CDR2 is FQNEAQ (reference sequence). CDR3 residues: CASSPQNSDTQYF. In DNA, the CDR3 is TGTGCCAGCAGCCCTCAGAATTCCGATACGCAGTATTTT.

The chain employs TRBV5-6 and TRBJ1-6, with D perhaps TRBD1 (6 bases). Germline assignment: CDR1 SGHDT and CDR2 YYEEEE. The germline V and J ends were trimmed by 4 bases and 0 bases, with 17 bases remaining between them. The CDR3 has 18 residues. The CDR3 is CASSRSRTGSSYNSPLHF. The CDR3 bases are TGTGCCAGCAGCCGTTCCCGAACAGGGAGCTCCTATAATTCACCCCTCCACTTT.

This chain uses TRBV5-4 with TRBJ2-1; 7 bases line up with TRBD1. The CDR3 is made up of 17 amino acids. Germline values: CDR1 SGHNT, CDR2 YYREEE (reference sequence). Trimming at V came to 0 bases and at J to 8 bases, leaving 14 bases not matched to a gene. CDR3 region: CASSLDPQGQLRDEQFF. CDR3 sequence (DNA): TGTGCCAGCAGCTTGGATCCACAGGGGCAGTTGAGAGATGAGCAGTTCTTC.

This clone was counted a single time. The chain carries TRBV7-2 and TRBJ2-7; 7 bases are a match to TRBD1. In germline, CDR1 is SGHTA, CDR2 FQGNSA. Unmatched junction bases numbered 7, after V lost 5 bases and J lost 0 bases. The CDR3 spans 15 residues. CDR3 sequence: CASSAYRGSSYEQYV. The DNA of the CDR3 is TGTGCCAGCAGCGCGTACAGGGGAAGCTCCTACGAGCAGTACGTC.